This record concerns one T cell receptor beta chain sequence. Measured with immunoSEQ multiplex PCR; TCRdb has only the in-frame clones, and not every one. The table lists 110,000 to 150,000 clones, roughly 92% of them singletons. This CDR3 is 13 amino acids long. The germline CDR1 and CDR2 sequences are SGHKS and YYEKEE (reference sequence). V was clipped by 0 bases and J by 3 bases, with 6 bases between them. This sample is drawn from a study of control samples from healthy donors and cancer patients. This chain joins TRBV5-5 and TRBJ1-1; D possibly corresponds to TRBD1 (5 bases). This sequence was found in a man aged 25-45 years in good health. Source material: blood. The CDR3 loop is CASSLARDTEAFF. CDR3 in DNA: TGTGCCAGCAGCTTGGCCAGGGACACTGAAGCTTTCTTT.